This T cell receptor beta chain stems from a study of OX40 agonist ivuxolimab in advanced cancers. The junction had 21 bases not matched to a gene; V was cut back by 9 bases and J by 8 bases. The CDR3 runs 17 residues. Germline CDR1 reads MGHRA; CDR2 reads YSYEKL. The assay was immunoSEQ multiplex PCR, and TCRdb's table has in-frame clones only and misses some. Of just over 20,000 clones listed, approximately 90% are singletons. About this clone itself: Antigen unknown.

Whole-study findings and limits: In the 0.1 to 3.0 mg/kg range, CD4+ and CD8+ blood T cells had expanded clonally by week 6.

The sequencing here drew on CD4+ or CD8+ T cells sorted from blood, taken in a trial of the OX40 agonist ivuxolimab. V usage is TRBV4-1 and J usage is TRBJ1-5, with TRBD1 identical over 8 bases. This clonotype was sampled from an adult with an advanced solid tumor such as melanoma, head and neck, liver or kidney cancer. The CDR3 loop reads CARLGQPTGQDLKPQHF. The CDR3 DNA reads as TGCGCCAGGTTGGGTCAGCCAACGGGACAGGATCTTAAGCCCCAGCATTTT.